These 6 T cell receptor beta chains share one sample of origin, sequenced in a study of T cell changes during pregnancy in multiple sclerosis. Method: immunoSEQ multiplex PCR; TCRdb's copy keeps in-frame clones and lacks some. The sample lists 95,000 to 150,000 clones, 90% to 95% occurring once. Here the sequenced sample was peripheral blood, taken before pregnancy. The receptor source for this set is a female donor with multiple sclerosis, enrolled in a pregnancy study.

The gene calls are TRBV30 and TRBJ1-1; D not resolved. The germline V gene encodes CDR1 GTSNPN and CDR2 SVGIG (reference sequence). The CDR3 has 13 residues. The V end was cut by 3 bases, the J end by 5 bases, with 13 bases between. The CDR3 DNA is TGTGCCTGGAGAGCCCCCGGTCCGACTGAAGCTTTCTTT. The encoded protein is CAWRAPGPTEAFF.

V gene TRBV20-1 combines with J gene TRBJ2-7, with D uncertain. V lost 5 bases and J lost 4, with 3 bases in between. CDR1 DFQATT and CDR2 SNEGSKA come from the germline V gene (reference sequence). CDR3 length equals 9 residues. Here the CDR3 DNA reads TGCAGTGCTCGTTACGAGCAGTACTTC. This sequence encodes CSARYEQYF.

The V and J genes are TRBV5-1 and TRBJ2-1, with TRBD2 matching over 13 bases. This CDR3 region has 15 residues. The trim removed 3 bases at V and 6 bases at J, leaving 3 bases unmatched. Germline V CDR1 and CDR2: SGHRS, YFSETQ. The CDR3 spells CASSSGTSGTNEQFF. The CDR3 DNA sequence: TGCGCCAGCAGCTCCGGGACTAGCGGGACCAATGAGCAGTTCTTC.

The rearrangement uses TRBV6-5 and TRBJ1-6; 7 positions match TRBD1. The CDR3 runs to 14 residues. Germline CDR1 MNHEY, CDR2 SVGAGI. The V gene end was trimmed by 2 bases and the J gene end by 9 bases; junction bases not matched to a gene: 4. Here the CDR3 DNA reads TGTGCCAGCAGTTACCGAGACAGGGCTTCACCCCTCCACTTT. Its protein product is CASSYRDRASPLHF.

V usage is TRBV28 and J usage is TRBJ2-3; 11 bases line up with TRBD2. Germline loops: CDR1 MDHEN, CDR2 SYDVKM. V lost 10 bases, J lost 6 bases, and 6 bases stayed unmatched. This CDR3 has 13 amino acids. In nucleotides, the CDR3 is TGTGCCATCTTAGCGGGAGGGCCTGATACGCAGTATTTT. Protein: CAILAGGPDTQYF.

V is TRBV6-5 and J is TRBJ2-1; D gene ambiguous. Germline loops: CDR1 MNHEY, CDR2 SVGAGI. This CDR3 is built from 13 residues. V shed 5 bases and J shed 0 bases, with 5 bases lying between them. CDR3 DNA: TGTGCCAGCAGTCGGAGCTCCTACAATGAGCAGTTCTTC. Amino acid sequence: CASSRSSYNEQFF.